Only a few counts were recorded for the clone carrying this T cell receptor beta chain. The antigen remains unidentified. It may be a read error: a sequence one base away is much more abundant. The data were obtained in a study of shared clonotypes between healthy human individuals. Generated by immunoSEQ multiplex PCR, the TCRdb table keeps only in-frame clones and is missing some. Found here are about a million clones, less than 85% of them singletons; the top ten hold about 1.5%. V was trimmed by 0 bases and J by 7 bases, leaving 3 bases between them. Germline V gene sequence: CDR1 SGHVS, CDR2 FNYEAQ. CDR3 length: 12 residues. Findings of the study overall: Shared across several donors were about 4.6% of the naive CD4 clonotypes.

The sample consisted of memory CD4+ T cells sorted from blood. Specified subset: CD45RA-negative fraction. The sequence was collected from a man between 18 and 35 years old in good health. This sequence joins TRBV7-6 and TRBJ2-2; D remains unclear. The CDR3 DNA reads TGTGCCAGCAGCTTAGCGGTCGGGGAGCTGTTTTTT. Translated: CASSLAVGELFF. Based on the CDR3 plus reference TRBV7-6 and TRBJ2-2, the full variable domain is GAGVSQSPRYKVTKRGQDVALRCDPISGHVSLYWYRQALGQGPEFLTYFNYEAQQDKSGLPNDRFSAERPEGSISTLTIQRTEQRDSAMYRCASSLAVGELFFGEGSRLTVL.